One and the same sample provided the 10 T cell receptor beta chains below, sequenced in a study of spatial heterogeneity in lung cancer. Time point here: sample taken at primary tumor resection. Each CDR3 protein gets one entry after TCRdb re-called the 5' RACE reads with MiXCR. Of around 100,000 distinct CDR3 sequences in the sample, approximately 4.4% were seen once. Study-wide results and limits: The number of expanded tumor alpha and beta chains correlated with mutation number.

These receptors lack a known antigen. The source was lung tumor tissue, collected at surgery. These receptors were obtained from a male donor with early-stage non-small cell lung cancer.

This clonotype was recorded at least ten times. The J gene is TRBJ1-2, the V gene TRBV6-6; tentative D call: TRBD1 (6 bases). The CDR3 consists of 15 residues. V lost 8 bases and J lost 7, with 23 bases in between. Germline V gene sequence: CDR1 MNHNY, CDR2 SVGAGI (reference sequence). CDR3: CASSKVTQGIGGYTF. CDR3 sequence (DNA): TGTGCCAGCTCTAAGGTTACCCAGGGGATAGGTGGCTACACCTTC.

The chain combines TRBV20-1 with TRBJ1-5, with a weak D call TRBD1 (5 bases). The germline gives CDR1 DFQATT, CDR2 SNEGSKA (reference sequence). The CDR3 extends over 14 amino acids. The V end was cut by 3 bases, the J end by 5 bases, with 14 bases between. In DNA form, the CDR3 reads TGCAGTGCTAGTGATGGGGGACCCGATCAGCCCCAGCATTTT. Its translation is CSASDGGPDQPQHF.

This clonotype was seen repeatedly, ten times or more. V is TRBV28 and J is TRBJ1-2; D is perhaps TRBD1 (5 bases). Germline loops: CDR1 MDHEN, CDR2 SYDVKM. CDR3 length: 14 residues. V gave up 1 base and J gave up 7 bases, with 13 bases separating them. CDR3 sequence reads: CASSLLGRVSGYTF. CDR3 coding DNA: TGTGCCAGCAGTTTATTGGGCAGGGTTTCTGGCTACACCTTC.

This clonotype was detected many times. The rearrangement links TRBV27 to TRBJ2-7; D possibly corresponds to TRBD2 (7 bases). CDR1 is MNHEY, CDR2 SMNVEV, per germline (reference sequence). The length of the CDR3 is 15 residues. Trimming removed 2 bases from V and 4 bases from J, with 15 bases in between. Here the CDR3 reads CASSLGGAGPYEQYF. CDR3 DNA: TGTGCCAGCAGTTTAGGGGGGGCGGGACCTTACGAGCAGTACTTC.

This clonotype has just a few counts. The CDR3 region is CASSFSGANVLTF. DNA for the CDR3: TGTGCCAGCAGTTTTTCCGGGGCCAACGTCCTGACTTTC. V usage is TRBV6-2 or TRBV6-3 and J usage is TRBJ2-6; no definite D call. V dropped 4 bases and J dropped 4 bases, with 5 bases sitting between them. CDR1 is MNHEY, CDR2 SVGEGT, per germline. This CDR3 is built from 13 residues.

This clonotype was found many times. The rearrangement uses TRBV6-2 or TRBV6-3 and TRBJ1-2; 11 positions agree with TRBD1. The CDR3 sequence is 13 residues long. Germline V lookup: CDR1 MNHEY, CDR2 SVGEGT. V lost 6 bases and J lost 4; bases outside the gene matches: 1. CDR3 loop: CASRGQGAYGYTF. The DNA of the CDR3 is TGTGCCAGCAGAGGACAGGGGGCCTATGGCTACACCTTC.

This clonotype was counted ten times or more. This chain's CDR3 is CASRRGTSGSYEQYF. The CDR3 bases are TGTGCCAGCAGACGAGGGACTAGCGGGAGTTACGAGCAGTACTTC. The chain joins TRBV12-3 or TRBV12-4 to TRBJ2-7; 14 bases line up with TRBD2. There are 15 residues in the CDR3. J gave up 4 bases and V 6 bases, and 5 bases lay outside the gene matches.

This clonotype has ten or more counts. CDR3 amino acids: CASSAGSLQEKLFF. The CDR3 nucleotides read TGTGCCAGCAGCGCAGGGAGTTTACAGGAAAAACTGTTTTTT. V gene TRBV7-4 combines with J gene TRBJ1-4, with a weak D call TRBD1 (5 bases). CDR3 length: 14 residues. Per the germline V gene, CDR1 is SGHVT and CDR2 is SQSDAQ. V shed 5 bases and J shed 8 bases, with 15 bases lying between them.

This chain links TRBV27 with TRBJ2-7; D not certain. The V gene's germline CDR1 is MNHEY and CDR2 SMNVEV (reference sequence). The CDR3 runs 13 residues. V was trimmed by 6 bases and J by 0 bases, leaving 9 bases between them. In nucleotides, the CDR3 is TGTGCCAGCAGCCTGAAAAGCTCCTACGAGCAGTACTTC. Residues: CASSLKSSYEQYF.

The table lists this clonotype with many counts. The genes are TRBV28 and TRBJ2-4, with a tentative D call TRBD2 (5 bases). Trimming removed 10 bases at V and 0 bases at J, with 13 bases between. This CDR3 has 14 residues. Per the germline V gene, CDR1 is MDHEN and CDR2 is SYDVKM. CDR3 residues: CATLARGAKNIQYF. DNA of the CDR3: TGTGCCACCCTGGCCCGGGGAGCCAAAAACATTCAGTACTTC. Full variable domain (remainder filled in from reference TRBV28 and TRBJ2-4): DVKVTQSSRYLVKRTGEKVFLECVQDMDHENMFWYRQDPGLGLRLIYFSYDVKMKEKGDIPEGYSVSREKKERFSLILESASTNQTSMYLCATLARGAKNIQYFGAGTRLSVL.